Described below is a single T cell receptor beta chain sequence and its context. This clone showed up just once. Its cognate antigen has yet to be identified. It has no much larger one-base neighbor in the sample; base qualities were not kept. The CDR3 regions of human TCRbeta chains were subjected to immunosequencing. In the original analysis: TCRs in the repertoires were compared against a reference library of SARS-CoV-2-specific TCRs that had been generated with the MIRA antigen-specificity platform. Breadth was defined as the fraction of unique TCRs that were SARS-CoV-2-associated, and depth was defined as the fraction of total T cells that were SARS-CoV-2-associated. Using the MIRA data, every spike-specific TCR was mapped to the spike region that the TCR reacted to and assigned to either a CD4 or a CD8 class. Log10-transformed breadth and depth values were compared by one-way ANOVA with Sidak's multiple comparisons tests. TCRdb obtained this table from immuneACCESS and retained in-frame rearrangements with V and J assigned. These tables miss some clones; where compared with another copy, unresolved V genes account for less than half of the shortfall, and the remainder is unexplained. The V and J calls and the clone size are those of that table, but D and trimming were determined from the DNA. Recorded for this sample are around 180,000 clones; about 94% of them occurred a single time. The biggest ten clones account for 9.2% of the sample.

The CDR3 contains 13 residues, cysteine and phenylalanine counted. Only CDR3 DNA is held: 39 bases, read in frame from base 1. At the junction V is shortened by 4 bases and J by 4 bases, with 8 bases in between. The CDR1 and CDR2 encoded by the germline V gene are KGHSH and LQKENI. The sample is drawn from a study of T cell responses to AZD1222 COVID-19 vaccine (dated by TCRdb to the early 2020s). In the study overall: AZD1222 recipients given second doses at about 4 weeks or at about 12 weeks were pooled, since spike-specific TCR depth and breadth were not found to differ between the two schedules. A total of 233 trial participants underwent TCR sequencing, of whom 207 had received two doses of AZD1222 and 26 had received two doses of the MenACWY control vaccine. Trial participants were enrolled into age subgroups of 18-55, 56-69 and 70-plus years, which contained about 150, 27 and 61 TCR-sequenced participants, respectively. Findings and caveats that apply to the study as a whole: Conclusions about previously exposed vaccinees were limited because only 6 or 7 AZD1222 recipients were SARS-CoV-2 seropositive at baseline. Reportedly, close to half of the unique spike-specific TCRs recognized epitopes lying outside the regions that are mutated in the B.1.351 and B.1.1.7 variants. CD4 TCRs associated with the vaccine covered the entire spike protein, and the dominant responses were in regions 160-218 and 743-854. Spike-specific TCR breadth and depth rose significantly after two AZD1222 doses compared with day 0 and with MenACWY recipients. Most participants were white British and females outnumbered males, and the authors suggested that clonal diversity may have been underestimated. Because no day 14 peak-response samples were available, repertoires were characterized only after the peak T cell response. The 56-69-year group was small, and its depth increase did not reach significance, likely because of low power.

Sample time point, as interpreted from the label and publication: baseline before first vaccination. Vaccinee samples came from UK trials COV001 and COV002, including a single-blind randomized controlled phase 2/3 trial of AZD1222 (ChAdOx1 nCoV-19) in healthy adults. Trial participant PBMC samples were collected at day 0 and day 28 after the second dose for TCRbeta chain sequencing. The input for sequencing was peripheral blood, taken on day 0 of AZD1222 vaccination. The sequence was obtained from an adult in good health. The chain was built from TRBV18 and TRBJ1-5; matching of 6 bases hints at TRBD1 as the D gene. The nucleotides are TGTGCCAGCTCACAACAGGGTAATCAGCCCCAGCATTTT. Its translation is CASSQQGNQPQHF.